This TCR beta chain was observed in a study of blood T cell repertoires in COVID-19. Overall study: COVID-19 samples collected from the United States, Italy and Spain covered acute and convalescent phases.

CDR1 is SGHKS and CDR2 is YYEKEE in the germline V gene (reference sequence). This CDR3 has 12 amino acids. V lost 4 bases and J 3 bases, leaving 8 bases between the germline ends. In the authors' workflow: Counts of nucleated cells, estimated from reference gene primer amplification, were obtained. Sequencing used immunoSEQ multiplex PCR; TCRdb keeps in-frame clones, though not all of them. Clonal size and the V and J genes are those of that table, whereas D and trimming came from the DNA. The profile shows under 150,000 clones, over 60% of them singletons. About this clone itself: This sample includes further DNA sequences coding for the same CDR3.

This chain links TRBV5-5 with TRBJ2-7; tentatively, D is TRBD1 (6 bases). This clonotype originated in an elderly woman with acute or convalescent COVID-19. The specimen was peripheral blood. The CDR3 sequence: CASSPTGYEQYF. Here the CDR3 DNA reads TGTGCCAGCAGCCCGACAGGCTACGAGCAGTACTTC.